The 28 T cell receptor beta chains below all came from one sample that was sequenced in a study of control samples from healthy donors and cancer patients (dated by TCRdb to about 2020). Library preparation used the immunoSEQ multiplex PCR assay. Drawn from immuneACCESS, this table holds only the in-frame rearrangements with V and J called that TCRdb kept. Clones are partly lost; checked studies trace under half to an unresolved V gene and leave the rest unexplained. In all, the sample holds 85,000 to 100,000 clones, and approximately 95% of those were seen once. The biggest ten clones account for more than 7% of the sample. The specimen was blood. Receptor source: a young man in good health.

The chain employs TRBV15 and TRBJ2-1; D possibly uses TRBD1 or TRBD2 (5 bases each). The length of the CDR3 is 19 residues. V was clipped by 2 bases and J by 6 bases, with 26 bases between them. Per germline, CDR1 LNHNV and CDR2 YYDKDF (reference sequence). The CDR3: CATSRRTLLGDLRGNEQFF. DNA of the CDR3: TGTGCCACCAGCAGACGGACCCTACTAGGGGATCTTCGCGGCAATGAGCAGTTCTTC.

The CDR3 spells CASSLGAANQPQHF. The DNA for the CDR3 is TGCGCCAGCAGCTTGGGGGCAGCAAATCAGCCCCAGCATTTT. The genes are TRBV5-1 and TRBJ1-5, with D unclear. The germline CDR1 and CDR2 sequences are SGHRS and YFSETQ. CDR3 size: 14 residues. V was shortened by 0 bases and J by 4 bases, with 8 bases between the two germline ends.

The CDR3 protein is CASRGGASYEQYF. The CDR3 nucleotides read TGTGCCAGTAGAGGGGGCGCGTCCTACGAGCAGTACTTC. The chain links TRBV19 to TRBJ2-7, with 7 bases fitting TRBD1. Per the germline V gene, CDR1 is LNHDA and CDR2 is SQIVND (reference sequence). Trimming took 6 bases from V and 1 from J; bases not matched to a gene: 3. The CDR3 consists of 13 residues.

The gene calls are TRBV6-6 and TRBJ2-1; D unresolved. Germline-derived CDR1 and CDR2 are MNHNY and SVGAGI (reference sequence). The CDR3 covers 13 residues. Trimming removed 0 bases at V and 6 bases at J, with 6 bases between. In nucleotides, the CDR3 is TGTGCCAGCAGTTACTCGTCCGTCAATGAGCAGTTCTTC. This translates into CASSYSSVNEQFF.

This chain uses TRBV7-2 with TRBJ2-1; 12 nucleotides agree with TRBD1. This CDR3 spans 16 amino acids. Germline trimming cut 6 bases from V and 7 bases from J; bases unmatched to any gene: 10. Germline V gene lookup returns CDR1 SGHTA and CDR2 FQGNSA. DNA of the CDR3: TGTGCCAGCAGATACCCGGGACAGGGGGCGCGAAATGAGCAGTTCTTC. Translated: CASRYPGQGARNEQFF.

This chain uses TRBV7-3 with TRBJ1-1; D is unresolved. CDR3 length: 13 residues. Germline V gene lookup returns CDR1 SGHTA and CDR2 FQGTGA. V lost 4 bases, J lost 1 base, and 7 bases lay in between. The CDR3 DNA is TGTGCCAGCAGCTCCGACGGGAACACTGAAGCTTTCTTT. Its protein is CASSSDGNTEAFF.

This chain connects TRBV27 to TRBJ2-2; D gene uncertain. V shed 2 bases and J shed 6 bases, with 7 bases lying between them. The CDR3 loop spans 13 amino acids. Germline V gives CDR1 MNHEY, CDR2 SMNVEV (reference sequence). The CDR3 nucleotides are TGTGCCAGCAGTTTAGTAGTCCCCGGGGAGCTGTTTTTT. Its protein product is CASSLVVPGELFF.

As DNA, the CDR3 is TGTGCCAGCAGTGAATACCAAGGATTATTTAGCACAGATACGCAGTATTTT. Protein product: CASSEYQGLFSTDTQYF. This rearrangement joins TRBV25-1 to TRBJ2-3; D uncertain. Trimming pared 0 bases from V and 0 bases from J, leaving 13 bases between. CDR1 and CDR2 (germline): MGHDK, SYGVNS. The CDR3 has 17 amino acids.

The V and J genes are TRBV2 and TRBJ1-5, with TRBD1 identical over 7 bases. CDR1 and CDR2 (germline): SNHLY, FYNNEI. There are 15 residues in the CDR3. V lost 3 bases, J lost 3 bases, and 5 bases stayed unmatched. The CDR3 protein is CASSEGQSFNQPQHF. CDR3 DNA sequence: TGTGCCAGCAGTGAGGGACAGAGTTTCAATCAGCCCCAGCATTTT. The variable domain in full, with the rest retrieved from reference TRBV2 and TRBJ1-5, is EPEVTQTPSHQVTQMGQEVILRCVPISNHLYFYWYRQILGQKVEFLVSFYNNEISEKSEIFDDQFSVERPDGSNFTLKIRSTKLEDSAMYFCASSEGQSFNQPQHFGDGTRLSIL.

The rearrangement uses TRBV5-5 and TRBJ1-4; no definite D call. The germline gives CDR1 SGHKS, CDR2 YYEKEE (reference sequence). V was pared by 4 bases and J by 6 bases, with 7 bases between. The CDR3 spans 12 residues. The CDR3 region has the DNA TGTGCCAGCAGCCCGGTTGATGAAAAACTGTTTTTT. It encodes CASSPVDEKLFF.

The chain carries TRBV5-6 and TRBJ2-3; D might be TRBD1 (7 bases). This CDR3 contains 16 residues. Trimming shortened V by 0 bases and J by 2 bases, and 13 bases separated the two germline ends. The germline CDR1 and CDR2 sequences are SGHDT and YYEEEE. The CDR3: CASSLGRDRITDTQYF. CDR3 nucleotides: TGTGCCAGCAGCTTGGGGCGGGACAGAATCACAGATACGCAGTATTTT.

This clone occurred once. The V gene is TRBV7-3, the J gene TRBJ2-7, with 9 bases aligning to TRBD1. CDR1 SGHTA and CDR2 FQGTGA come from the germline V gene. The CDR3 is 15 amino acids. V was pared by 4 bases and J by 4 bases, with 8 bases of the junction left unmatched. CDR3 loop: CASSSADRGFYEQYF. As DNA, the CDR3 is TGTGCCAGCAGCTCGGCGGACAGGGGATTTTACGAGCAGTACTTC.

The gene calls are TRBV14 and TRBJ1-6; D unclear. Germline V gives CDR1 SGHDN, CDR2 FVKESK. The CDR3 spans 15 residues. V dropped 0 bases and J dropped 11 bases, with 14 bases sitting between them. The DNA of the CDR3 is TGTGCCAGCAGCCAAGATCTCGCTACGGTCACACCCCTCCACTTT. This codes for CASSQDLATVTPLHF.

The chain recombines TRBV19 with TRBJ1-1, with D unclear. Germline CDR1 LNHDA, CDR2 SQIVND (reference sequence). V was trimmed by 5 bases and J by 5 bases, leaving 15 bases between them. The length of the CDR3 is 14 residues. CDR3 in amino acids: CASSLQSGYTEAFF. CDR3 DNA sequence: TGTGCCAGTAGTCTACAGTCGGGATATACTGAAGCTTTCTTT.

The V gene is TRBV7-2, the J gene TRBJ2-5, with D possibly being TRBD2 (6 bases). The germline V and J ends were trimmed by 7 bases and 5 bases, with 14 bases remaining between them. Germline V gene lookup returns CDR1 SGHTA and CDR2 FQGNSA. This CDR3 has 13 amino acids. CDR3 nucleotides: TGTGCCAGCAACCAAGGGGAGGTGGAGACCCAGTACTTC. Amino acid sequence: CASNQGEVETQYF. The entire variable domain, with the rest obtained from reference TRBV7-2 and TRBJ2-5, is as follows: GAGVSQSPSNKVTEKGKDVELRCDPISGHTALYWYRQSLGQGLEFLIYFQGNSAPDKSGLPSDRFSAERTGGSVSTLTIQRTQQEDSAVYLCASNQGEVETQYFGPGTRLLVL.

A note on this clone: The sample carries other DNA sequences with the same CDR3. This chain links TRBV6-1 with TRBJ2-7; D gene unclear. V lost 2 bases and J 0 bases, leaving 2 bases between the germline ends. The CDR3 runs to 12 residues. Germline CDR1 reads MNHNS; CDR2 reads SASEGT. CDR3 nucleotides: TGTGCCAGCAGTGAATCCTCCTACGAGCAGTACTTC. Its translation: CASSESSYEQYF.

The rearrangement uses TRBV30 and TRBJ1-2; the D gene is possibly TRBD1 (5 bases). V lost 5 bases, J lost 2 bases, and 12 bases lay in between. There are 13 residues in the CDR3. Germline values: CDR1 GTSNPN, CDR2 SVGIG (reference sequence). CDR3 protein: CAWSGAPNYGYTF. The CDR3 DNA follows: TGTGCCTGGTCTGGGGCCCCCAACTATGGCTACACCTTC.

The V call is TRBV13, the J call TRBJ2-4; no definite D call. The CDR3 has 14 residues. The germline V and J ends were trimmed by 7 bases and 7 bases, with 17 bases remaining between them. CDR1 is PRHDT, CDR2 FYEKMQ, per germline (reference sequence). The chain's CDR3 is CASKLIGQKNIQYF. The CDR3 nucleotides read TGTGCCAGCAAGCTTATAGGGCAGAAGAACATTCAGTACTTC.

This chain links TRBV29-1 with TRBJ1-1; 9 bases agree with TRBD1. Trimming removed 5 bases from V and 6 bases from J; junction bases left unmatched: 7. The CDR3 contains 13 residues. Germline CDR1 is SQVTM and CDR2 is ANQGSEA. The CDR3: CSVYRDRDPEAFF. DNA of the CDR3: TGCAGCGTTTACCGGGACAGGGACCCTGAAGCTTTCTTT.

The chain links TRBV27 to TRBJ1-3, with D tentatively TRBD1 (6 bases). V was shortened by 8 bases and J by 1 base, with 15 bases between the two germline ends. CDR3 size: 15 residues. Germline V gene lookup returns CDR1 MNHEY and CDR2 SMNVEV (reference sequence). The CDR3 here is CASGSSQGSGNTIYF. CDR3 DNA sequence: TGTGCCAGCGGTTCCTCACAGGGTTCTGGAAACACCATATATTTT.

This clone was recorded once. The chain couples TRBV29-1 to TRBJ2-7; 8 bases line up with TRBD1. Looked up from germline, CDR1 is SQVTM and CDR2 is ANQGSEA. V gave up 6 bases and J gave up 0 bases; unmatched junction bases: 7. CDR3 size: 14 residues. The CDR3 here is CSVGKGQVSYEQYF. CDR3 sequence (DNA): TGCAGCGTGGGGAAGGGACAGGTCTCCTACGAGCAGTACTTC.

The chain employs TRBV9 and TRBJ1-2, with D hard to call. There are 16 residues in the CDR3. Germline V gene sequence: CDR1 SGDLS, CDR2 YYNGEE. Trimming shortened V by 3 bases and J by 1 base, and 16 bases separated the two germline ends. The CDR3 protein is CASSAPPGRGNYGYTF. The DNA of the CDR3 is TGTGCCAGCAGCGCCCCCCCTGGTCGGGGTAACTATGGCTACACCTTC.

The chain couples TRBV7-2 to TRBJ1-1; D is unclear. Trimming left V 4 bases short and J 0 bases short, with 6 bases between. Looked up from germline, CDR1 is SGHTA and CDR2 is FQGNSA. This CDR3 comprises 13 residues. The CDR3 sequence: CASSSTVNTEAFF. As DNA, the CDR3 is TGTGCCAGCAGCTCAACGGTGAACACTGAAGCTTTCTTT.

The gene calls are TRBV25-1 and TRBJ1-2; a weak D match, TRBD1 (5 bases). Between the trimmed V and J ends, which lost 8 bases and 4 bases, there was a span of 8 bases. Per germline, CDR1 MGHDK and CDR2 SYGVNS. There are 11 residues in the CDR3. The CDR3 sequence: CASGQGYGYTF. CDR3 nucleotide sequence: TGTGCCAGCGGACAAGGCTATGGCTACACCTTC.

This clone was counted between two and nine times. This sequence joins TRBV27 and TRBJ1-4; D possibly corresponds to TRBD1 (6 bases). CDR1 MNHEY and CDR2 SMNVEV come from the germline V gene (reference sequence). The ends were cut back, 1 base at V and 8 bases at J, with 14 bases in the middle. The CDR3 covers 15 residues. CDR3 in amino acids: CASSLYRVAGEKLFF. Here the CDR3 DNA reads TGTGCCAGCAGTTTATACAGGGTGGCGGGGGAAAAACTGTTTTTT.

The chain joins TRBV6-2 or TRBV6-3 to TRBJ2-7; D gene uncertain. Trimming removed 8 bases from V and 0 bases from J, with 11 bases in between. Germline CDR1 is MNHEY and CDR2 is SVGEGT. The CDR3 is 13 amino acids. The CDR3, as DNA: TGTGCCAGCCGCCCGTTAAGCTCCTACGAGCAGTACTTC. Protein sequence: CASRPLSSYEQYF.

The chain is built from TRBV14 and TRBJ2-1; TRBD1 agrees at 7 bases. The CDR3 consists of 14 residues. In germline, CDR1 is SGHDN, CDR2 FVKESK. J was trimmed by 6 bases and V by 2 bases; bases with no gene match: 4. CDR3 sequence reads: CASSQTGARNEQFF. CDR3 in DNA: TGTGCCAGCAGCCAAACAGGGGCTCGCAATGAGCAGTTCTTC.

The chain joins TRBV11-3 to TRBJ1-4, with D possibly matching TRBD1 (6 bases). The CDR3 has 15 amino acids. Germline CDR1 SGHNT, CDR2 YENEEA. The V gene lost 1 base and the J gene lost 5 bases, with 11 bases spanning the gap. Here the CDR3 DNA reads TGTGCCAGCAGCTTAGGGGGGGCGCAGAATGAAAAACTGTTTTTT. Translation: CASSLGGAQNEKLFF.